Given below is one TCR beta chain in context. The germline V gene encodes CDR1 MDHEN and CDR2 SYDVKM. This CDR3 contains 12 residues. Trimming cost V 2 bases and J 9 bases, with 10 bases left between them. The data originate from a study of control samples from healthy donors and cancer patients. Produced via immunoSEQ multiplex PCR; TCRdb's table is partial and in-frame only. The top ten hold 9% to 10% of the sample, which has tens of thousands of clones, about 88% seen once. The chain is built from TRBV28 and TRBJ1-2; unclear D gene. The receptor comes from a woman aged 50 to 60 with colorectal cancer. Specimen: PBMCs. This CDR3 is CASSLPTSSYTF. The DNA of the CDR3 is TGTGCCAGCAGTTTACCAACCTCTAGCTACACCTTC.